The source of this TCR beta chain is a study of CD8 T cells in ankylosing spondylitis. It was by quantitative 5'-RACE with molecular barcodes that TCR beta libraries were made. TCRdb re-derived calls from the 5' RACE reads in MiXCR, one entry per CDR3 protein. The data hold hundreds of thousands of distinct CDR3 sequences, with 25% to 30% observed a single time. Remarks on this clonotype: Its antigen is unidentified.

This CDR3 region has 15 residues. Study-level findings and limits: There were earlier reports of some motif variants in reactive arthritis synovial fluid and blood. The study identified a TCR beta motif of several highly homologous variants that appeared characteristic of ankylosing spondylitis blood. Clones linked with disease were CD8+ and fairly uncommon in the peripheral blood. Reportedly, significant enrichment of disease-linked clones occurred in matched ankylosing spondylitis synovial fluid.

The sample consisted of blood, either unsorted or a sorted T cell fraction (not recorded which). The chain couples TRBV21-1 to TRBJ2-7. TRBV21-1 is listed as a pseudogene. This clonotype was obtained from a male donor with ankylosing spondylitis. The CDR3 region is CASSLETSSSYEQYV. The CDR3 bases are TGTGCCAGCAGTCTAGAGACTAGTAGCTCCTACGAGCAGTACGTC.